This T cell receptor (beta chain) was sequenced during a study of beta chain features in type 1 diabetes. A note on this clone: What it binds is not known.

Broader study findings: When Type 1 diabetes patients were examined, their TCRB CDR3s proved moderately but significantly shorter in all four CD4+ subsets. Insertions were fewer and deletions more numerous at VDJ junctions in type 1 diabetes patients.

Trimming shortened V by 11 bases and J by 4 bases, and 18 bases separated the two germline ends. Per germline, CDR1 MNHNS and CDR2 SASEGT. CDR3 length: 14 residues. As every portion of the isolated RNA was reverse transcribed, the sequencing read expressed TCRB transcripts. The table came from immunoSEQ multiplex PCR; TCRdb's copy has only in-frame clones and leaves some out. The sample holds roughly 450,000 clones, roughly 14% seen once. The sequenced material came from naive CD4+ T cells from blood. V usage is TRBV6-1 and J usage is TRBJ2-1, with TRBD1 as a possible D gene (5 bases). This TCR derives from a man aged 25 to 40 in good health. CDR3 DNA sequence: TGTGCCGGCCGACAGAGGAGAGAGTACAATGAGCAGTTCTTC. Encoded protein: CAGRQRREYNEQFF.